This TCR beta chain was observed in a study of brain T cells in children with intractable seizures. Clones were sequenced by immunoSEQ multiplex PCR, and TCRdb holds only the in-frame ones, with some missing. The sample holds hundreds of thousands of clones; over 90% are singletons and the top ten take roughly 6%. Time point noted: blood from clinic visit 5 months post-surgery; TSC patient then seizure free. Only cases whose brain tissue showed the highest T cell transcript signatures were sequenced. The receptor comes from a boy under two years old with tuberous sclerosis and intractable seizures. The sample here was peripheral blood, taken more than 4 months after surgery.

The CDR3 loop is CASSLSRVANTGELFF. Here the CDR3 DNA reads TGTGCCAGCAGCTTAAGTCGGGTAGCGAACACCGGGGAGCTGTTTTTT. The rearrangement links TRBV11-3 to TRBJ2-2; D not certain. The CDR3 runs 16 residues. Looked up from germline, CDR1 is SGHNT and CDR2 is YENEEA. V lost 2 bases to trimming and J lost 0 bases, with 10 bases between them. The whole variable domain, remainder taken from reference TRBV11-3 and TRBJ2-2, is EAGVVQSPRYKIIEKKQPVAFWCNPISGHNTLYWYLQNLGQGPELLIRYENEEAVDDSQLPKDRFSAERLKGVDSTLKIQPAELGDSAVYLCASSLSRVANTGELFFGEGSRLTVL.